The clone carrying this T cell receptor (beta chain) was found a few times. Every TCR beta cDNA library bore unique molecular identifiers. The yield from roughly 1 to 10 million T cells was 500,000 or so cDNA molecules in total. TCRdb itself ran the PCR reads through MiXCR, one entry per CDR3 protein. The table records approximately 440,000 distinct CDR3 sequences, around 40% of them present only once. These data belong to a study of post-analysis software for immune sequencing data. The clonotype was recovered from a girl aged 5 to 17 with multiple sclerosis. The sample consisted of blood.

CDR3 bases: TGCAGTGCTAGAGAGCGGGGAGGGGGAAACATTCAGTACTTC. It encodes CSARERGGGNIQYF. V is TRBV20-1 and J is TRBJ2-4; possibly TRBD2 for D (7 bases). Germline CDR1 is DFQATT and CDR2 is SNEGSKA (reference sequence). The CDR3 has 14 residues. V gave up 0 bases and J gave up 6 bases, with 12 bases separating them.